This is a list of T cell receptor beta chains from one sample in a study of blood T cell repertoires in COVID-19. Repertoires were generated with immunoSEQ multiplex PCR, while TCRdb's copy carries only in-frame clones and drops some. The sample holds fewer than 200,000 clones, approximately 80% seen once. What was sequenced was peripheral blood. The receptors originated from a human donor in a cohort sampled during active COVID-19. The CDR3 runs from the conserved cysteine through the conserved F or W. Each record gives: D gene, clone size, V gene, J gene, CDR3 DNA, CDR3 protein. A D gene is named only where the DNA matches it firmly. The listing skips clone size in some rows; elsewhere it reads once, few, many or a size class.

D gene: TRBD2
clone size: NA
V gene: TRBV7-8
J gene: TRBJ2-1
CDR3 DNA: TGTGCCAGCAGCCATGGGACTAGCGGGAGGTACAATGAGCAGTTCTTC
CDR3 protein: CASSHGTSGRYNEQFF

D gene: NA
clone size: NA
V gene: TRBV7-9
J gene: TRBJ1-5
CDR3 DNA: TGTGCCAGCAGCCCCCCGAGAACAGGGAAAGGAAGGGATCAGCCCCAGCATTTT
CDR3 protein: CASSPPRTGKGRDQPQHF

D gene: NA
clone size: NA
V gene: TRBV20-1
J gene: TRBJ2-7
CDR3 DNA: TGCAGTGCTAAAGGCGGGTTCGAGCAGTACTTC
CDR3 protein: CSAKGGFEQYF

D gene: TRBD2
clone size: NA
V gene: TRBV11-3
J gene: TRBJ2-1
CDR3 DNA: TGTGCCAGCATGCGAAGGGAGCGGGGTAATGAGCAGTTCTTC
CDR3 protein: CASMRRERGNEQFF

D gene: NA
clone size: NA
V gene: TRBV6-2/TRBV6-3
J gene: TRBJ1-6
CDR3 DNA: TGTGCCAGCAGCTCTGGACAGTTCAGGATACCCCTCCACTTT
CDR3 protein: CASSSGQFRIPLHF

D gene: NA
clone size: few
V gene: TRBV6-4
J gene: TRBJ1-5
CDR3 DNA: TGTGCCAGCAGTGAATCGTCGGAGGGCAATCAGCCCCAGCATTTT
CDR3 protein: CASSESSEGNQPQHF

D gene: TRBD1
clone size: NA
V gene: TRBV28
J gene: TRBJ2-7
CDR3 DNA: TGTGCCAGCAGTTTATCCTACGGGACAGGCAGCTACGAGCAGTACTTC
CDR3 protein: CASSLSYGTGSYEQYF

D gene: NA
clone size: once
V gene: TRBV6-5
J gene: TRBJ2-7
CDR3 DNA: TGTGCCAGCAGTTACGTGGAGGGCTACGAGCAGTACTTC
CDR3 protein: CASSYVEGYEQYF

D gene: NA
clone size: NA
V gene: TRBV28
J gene: TRBJ2-5
CDR3 DNA: TGTGCCAGCAGTTCCTCCAGGGGGGTGAGAGAGACCCAGTACTTC
CDR3 protein: CASSSSRGVRETQYF

D gene: TRBD2
clone size: NA
V gene: TRBV29-1
J gene: TRBJ2-7
CDR3 DNA: TGCAGCGTTGGTGGTAGCGGGAGTTACGAGCAGTACTTC
CDR3 protein: CSVGGSGSYEQYF

D gene: NA
clone size: few
V gene: TRBV7-2
J gene: TRBJ2-3
CDR3 DNA: TGTGCCAGCAGCTTAGTGGGGGCCTTTGAATACACAGATACGCAGTATTTT
CDR3 protein: CASSLVGAFEYTDTQYF

D gene: NA
clone size: NA
V gene: TRBV7-9
J gene: TRBJ2-3
CDR3 DNA: TGTGCCAGCAGCTTAGGGACATCAGGAGATACGCAGTATTTT
CDR3 protein: CASSLGTSGDTQYF

D gene: TRBD2
clone size: NA
V gene: TRBV6-5
J gene: TRBJ2-1
CDR3 DNA: TGTGCCAGCAGGCCTAGCGGGAGCAATGAGCAGTTCTTC
CDR3 protein: CASRPSGSNEQFF

D gene: TRBD2
clone size: NA
V gene: TRBV9
J gene: TRBJ2-7
CDR3 DNA: TGTGCCAGCAGCCCCCGGGGGGGGAGAAGCGAGCAGTACTTC
CDR3 protein: CASSPRGGRSEQYF

D gene: NA
clone size: NA
V gene: TRBV14
J gene: TRBJ2-7
CDR3 DNA: TGTGCCAGCAGCCAAGAAAACAGTTTACACGAGCAGTACTTC
CDR3 protein: CASSQENSLHEQYF

D gene: TRBD1
clone size: few
V gene: TRBV28
J gene: TRBJ1-3
CDR3 DNA: TGTGCCAGCACCCCAGGGGACAGGGTCAAGAACACCATATATTTT
CDR3 protein: CASTPGDRVKNTIYF

D gene: TRBD1
clone size: NA
V gene: TRBV27
J gene: TRBJ2-6
CDR3 DNA: TGTGCCAGCAGTTGGGACAGGGGTTCCGGGGCCAACGTCCTGACTTTC
CDR3 protein: CASSWDRGSGANVLTF

D gene: NA
clone size: NA
V gene: TRBV7-6
J gene: TRBJ2-7
CDR3 DNA: TGTGCCAGCAGCTTAGTTTGGAGTTCTGACGAGCAGTACTTC
CDR3 protein: CASSLVWSSDEQYF

D gene: NA
clone size: NA
V gene: TRBV29-1
J gene: TRBJ1-5
CDR3 DNA: TGCAGCGTTGGGACGGAAGGAGGGCCCCAGCATTTT
CDR3 protein: CSVGTEGGPQHF

D gene: TRBD2
clone size: NA
V gene: TRBV4-3
J gene: TRBJ2-7
CDR3 DNA: TGCGCCAGCAGCCCCGGGACTAGCGCCGACGAGCAGTACTTC
CDR3 protein: CASSPGTSADEQYF

D gene: NA
clone size: NA
V gene: TRBV7-3
J gene: TRBJ1-2
CDR3 DNA: TGTGCCAGCAGCCGGGGACTTAACTATGGCTACACCTTC
CDR3 protein: CASSRGLNYGYTF

D gene: NA
clone size: NA
V gene: TRBV7-5
J gene: TRBJ1-1
CDR3 DNA: TGTGTCAGAAGCCCCAATGGAGAGAACACTGAAGCTTTCTTT
CDR3 protein: CVRSPNGENTEAFF

D gene: NA
clone size: NA
V gene: TRBV5-6
J gene: TRBJ1-1
CDR3 DNA: TGTGCCAGCAGCTTGGGGACAGCGAACACTGAAGCTTTCTTT
CDR3 protein: CASSLGTANTEAFF

D gene: TRBD2
clone size: NA
V gene: TRBV4-3
J gene: TRBJ2-7
CDR3 DNA: TGCGCCAGCAGCCGGACTAGCGGGGGGTCCTACGAGCAGTACTTC
CDR3 protein: CASSRTSGGSYEQYF

D gene: NA
clone size: NA
V gene: TRBV10-1
J gene: TRBJ2-1
CDR3 DNA: TGCGCCAGCAGTGAAAATCCAACAGGGAACAATGAGCAGTTCTTC
CDR3 protein: CASSENPTGNNEQFF

D gene: TRBD1
clone size: NA
V gene: TRBV27
J gene: TRBJ1-2
CDR3 DNA: TGTGCCAGCAGTTTCTCAACAGGGGTCTATGGCTACACCTTC
CDR3 protein: CASSFSTGVYGYTF

D gene: NA
clone size: few
V gene: TRBV7-3
J gene: TRBJ2-7
CDR3 DNA: TGTGCCAGCAGCTTGAACAGTGGCCCCTACGAGCAGTACTTC
CDR3 protein: CASSLNSGPYEQYF

D gene: TRBD2
clone size: NA
V gene: TRBV5-6
J gene: TRBJ2-7
CDR3 DNA: TGTGCCAGCAGCCGGGGACTAGCGGGAAGCTACGAGCAGTACTTC
CDR3 protein: CASSRGLAGSYEQYF

D gene: TRBD1
clone size: NA
V gene: TRBV7-9
J gene: TRBJ1-1
CDR3 DNA: TGTGCCAGCAGCTTGGAGGGGGCCCACACTGAAGCTTTCTTT
CDR3 protein: CASSLEGAHTEAFF

D gene: NA
clone size: NA
V gene: TRBV29-1
J gene: TRBJ2-4
CDR3 DNA: TGCAGCGTTCCCGGGAAACAAAAAAACATTCAGTACTTC
CDR3 protein: CSVPGKQKNIQYF

D gene: TRBD1
clone size: NA
V gene: TRBV6-2/TRBV6-3
J gene: TRBJ2-7
CDR3 DNA: TGTGCCAGCAGTTCAGTGGGACAGGGGGACTACGAGCAGTACTTC
CDR3 protein: CASSSVGQGDYEQYF

D gene: TRBD1
clone size: few
V gene: TRBV6-5
J gene: TRBJ1-5
CDR3 DNA: TGTGCCAGCAGTCCCGGACAGGGGGCCCAGCCCCAGCATTTT
CDR3 protein: CASSPGQGAQPQHF

D gene: NA
clone size: NA
V gene: TRBV2
J gene: TRBJ1-6
CDR3 DNA: TGTGCCAGCTCTCGGGGGGGGGTCTCACCCCTCCACTTT
CDR3 protein: CASSRGGVSPLHF

D gene: NA
clone size: few
V gene: TRBV12-3/TRBV12-4
J gene: TRBJ2-1
CDR3 DNA: TGTGCCAGCAGTTCCTCGACAGGCAGTGAGCAGTTCTTC
CDR3 protein: CASSSSTGSEQFF

D gene: NA
clone size: NA
V gene: TRBV21-1
J gene: TRBJ2-3
CDR3 DNA: TGTGCCAGCAGCAAGGTCCCGGGACTAATCGACACAGATACGCAGTATTTT
CDR3 protein: CASSKVPGLIDTDTQYF

D gene: NA
clone size: once
V gene: TRBV19
J gene: TRBJ1-1
CDR3 DNA: TGTGCCAGTAGTCCGGGGGACGGCCGGAACACTGAAGCTTTCTTT
CDR3 protein: CASSPGDGRNTEAFF

D gene: NA
clone size: few
V gene: TRBV7-9
J gene: TRBJ2-7
CDR3 DNA: TGTGCCAGCAGCTCGTTAAACTACGAGCAGTACTTC
CDR3 protein: CASSSLNYEQYF

D gene: TRBD2
clone size: NA
V gene: TRBV28
J gene: TRBJ2-2
CDR3 DNA: TGTGCCAGCAGTTTAGGACTAGCGGGAGGTTTTAGCGGGGAGCTGTTTTTT
CDR3 protein: CASSLGLAGGFSGELFF